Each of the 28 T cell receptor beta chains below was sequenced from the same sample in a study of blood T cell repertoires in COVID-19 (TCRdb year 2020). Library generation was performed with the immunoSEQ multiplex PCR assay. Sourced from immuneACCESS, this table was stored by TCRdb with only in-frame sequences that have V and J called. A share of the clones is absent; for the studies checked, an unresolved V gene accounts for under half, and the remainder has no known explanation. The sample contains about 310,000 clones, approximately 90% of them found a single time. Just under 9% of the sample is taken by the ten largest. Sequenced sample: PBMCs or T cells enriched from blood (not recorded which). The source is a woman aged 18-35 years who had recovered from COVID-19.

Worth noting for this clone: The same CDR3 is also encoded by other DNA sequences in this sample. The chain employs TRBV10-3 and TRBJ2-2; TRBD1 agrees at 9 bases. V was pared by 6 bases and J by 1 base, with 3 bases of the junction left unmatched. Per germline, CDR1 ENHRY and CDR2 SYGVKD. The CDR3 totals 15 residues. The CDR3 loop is CAIRGDRENTGELFF. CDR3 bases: TGTGCCATCAGAGGGGACAGGGAGAACACCGGGGAGCTGTTTTTT.

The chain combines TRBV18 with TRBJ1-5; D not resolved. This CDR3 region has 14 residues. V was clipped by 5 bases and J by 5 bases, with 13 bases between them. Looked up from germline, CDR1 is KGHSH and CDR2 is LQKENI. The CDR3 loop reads CASSSADGDQPQHF. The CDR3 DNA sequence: TGTGCCAGCTCATCAGCGGACGGGGATCAGCCCCAGCATTTT.

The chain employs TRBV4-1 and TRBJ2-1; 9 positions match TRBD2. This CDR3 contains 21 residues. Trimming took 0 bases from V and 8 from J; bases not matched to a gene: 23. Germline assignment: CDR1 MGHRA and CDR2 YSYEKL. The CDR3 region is CASSQDSAIGRLAERGDEQFF. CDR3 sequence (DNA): TGCGCCAGCAGCCAAGATAGCGCGATTGGCCGACTAGCGGAAAGGGGGGATGAGCAGTTCTTC.

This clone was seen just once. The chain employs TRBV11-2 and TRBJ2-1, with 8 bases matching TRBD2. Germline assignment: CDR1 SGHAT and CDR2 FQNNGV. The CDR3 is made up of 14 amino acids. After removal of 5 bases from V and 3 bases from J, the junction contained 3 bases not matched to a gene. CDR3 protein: CASSLTSGYNEQFF. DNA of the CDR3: TGTGCCAGCAGCCTTACTAGCGGCTACAATGAGCAGTTCTTC.

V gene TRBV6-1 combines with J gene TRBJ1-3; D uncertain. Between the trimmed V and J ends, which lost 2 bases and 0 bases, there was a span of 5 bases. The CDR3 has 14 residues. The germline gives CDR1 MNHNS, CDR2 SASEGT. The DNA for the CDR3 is TGTGCCAGCAGTGAACAAGCCTCTGGAAACACCATATATTTT. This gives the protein CASSEQASGNTIYF.

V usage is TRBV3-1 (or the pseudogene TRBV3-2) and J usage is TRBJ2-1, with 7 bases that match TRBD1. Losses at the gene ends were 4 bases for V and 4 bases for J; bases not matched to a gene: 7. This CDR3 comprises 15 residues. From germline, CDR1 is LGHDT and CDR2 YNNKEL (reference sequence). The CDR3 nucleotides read TGTGCCAGCAGCCCCAGGGGGACAGTTTACAATGAGCAGTTCTTC. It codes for CASSPRGTVYNEQFF.

CDR3 nucleotides: TGTGCCAGCAGCTCCCTCGGGGGTACTGAAGCTTTCTTT. Amino acids: CASSSLGGTEAFF. The chain combines TRBV7-3 with TRBJ1-1; a weak D match, TRBD1 (5 bases). Germline CDR1 reads SGHTA; CDR2 reads FQGTGA. The CDR3 is 13 residues long. With 4 bases removed from V and 5 bases from J, the gap between germline ends came to 11 bases.

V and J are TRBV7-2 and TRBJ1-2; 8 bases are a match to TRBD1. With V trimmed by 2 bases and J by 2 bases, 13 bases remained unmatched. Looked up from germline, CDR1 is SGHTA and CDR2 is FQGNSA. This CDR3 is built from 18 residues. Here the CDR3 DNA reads TGTGCCAGCAGCTTAAATTTTGGCAGGGGGCGTCCAAACTATGGCTACACCTTC. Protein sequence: CASSLNFGRGRPNYGYTF.

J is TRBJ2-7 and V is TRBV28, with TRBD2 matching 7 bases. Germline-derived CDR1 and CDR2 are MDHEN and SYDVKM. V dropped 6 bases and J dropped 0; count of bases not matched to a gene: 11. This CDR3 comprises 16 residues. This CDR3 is CASRGLRGGSSYEQYF. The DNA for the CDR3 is TGTGCCAGCAGAGGGCTAAGAGGCGGGAGCTCCTACGAGCAGTACTTC.

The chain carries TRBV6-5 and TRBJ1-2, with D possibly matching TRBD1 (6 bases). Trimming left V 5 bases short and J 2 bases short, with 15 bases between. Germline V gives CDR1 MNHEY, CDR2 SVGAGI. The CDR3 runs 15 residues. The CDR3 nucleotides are TGTGCCAGCAGTACGGGGGGGGCAGGAAACTATGGCTACACCTTC. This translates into CASSTGGAGNYGYTF.

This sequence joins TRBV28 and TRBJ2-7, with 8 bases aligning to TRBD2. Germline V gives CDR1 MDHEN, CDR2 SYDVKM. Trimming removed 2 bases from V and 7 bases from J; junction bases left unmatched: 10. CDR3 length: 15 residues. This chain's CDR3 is CASSLPGGSRLEQYF. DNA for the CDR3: TGTGCCAGCAGTTTACCGGGAGGGTCGAGGTTAGAGCAGTACTTC.

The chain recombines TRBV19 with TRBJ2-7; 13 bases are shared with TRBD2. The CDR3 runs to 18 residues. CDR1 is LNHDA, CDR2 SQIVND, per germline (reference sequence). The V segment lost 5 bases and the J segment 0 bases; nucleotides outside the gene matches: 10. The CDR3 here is CASSPFPGLAGNSYEQYF. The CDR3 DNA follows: TGTGCCAGTAGTCCATTCCCGGGACTAGCGGGAAACTCCTACGAGCAGTACTTC.

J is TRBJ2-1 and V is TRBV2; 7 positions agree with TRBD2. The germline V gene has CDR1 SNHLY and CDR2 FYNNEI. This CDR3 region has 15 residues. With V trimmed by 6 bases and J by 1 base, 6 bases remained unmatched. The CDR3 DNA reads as TGTGCCAGCAGGACGGGACTACCTTCCTACAATGAGCAGTTCTTC. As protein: CASRTGLPSYNEQFF.

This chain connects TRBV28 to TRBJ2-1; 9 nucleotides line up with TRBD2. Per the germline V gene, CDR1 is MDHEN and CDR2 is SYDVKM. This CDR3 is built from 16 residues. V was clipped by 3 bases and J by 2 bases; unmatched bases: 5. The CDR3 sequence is CASSFSGRDTYNEQFF. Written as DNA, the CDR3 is TGTGCCAGCAGTTTTAGCGGGAGAGATACCTACAATGAGCAGTTCTTC.

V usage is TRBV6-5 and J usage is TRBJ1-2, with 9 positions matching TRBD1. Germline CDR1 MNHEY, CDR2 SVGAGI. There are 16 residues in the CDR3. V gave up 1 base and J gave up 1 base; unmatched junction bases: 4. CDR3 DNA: TGTGCCAGCAGTTACTATAGGACAGGGGTTAACTATGGCTACACCTTC. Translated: CASSYYRTGVNYGYTF.

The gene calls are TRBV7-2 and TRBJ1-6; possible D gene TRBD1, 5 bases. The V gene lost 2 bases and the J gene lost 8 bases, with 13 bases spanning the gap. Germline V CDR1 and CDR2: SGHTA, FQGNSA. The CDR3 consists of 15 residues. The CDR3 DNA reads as TGTGCCAGCAGCTTATTGGCAGGGACTGATTCACCCCTCCACTTT. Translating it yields CASSLLAGTDSPLHF.

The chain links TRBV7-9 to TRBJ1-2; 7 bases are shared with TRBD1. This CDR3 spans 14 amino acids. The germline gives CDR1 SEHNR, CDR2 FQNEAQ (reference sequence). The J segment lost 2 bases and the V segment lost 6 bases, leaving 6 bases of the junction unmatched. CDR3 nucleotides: TGTGCCAGCAGGGATCAGGGGGGCAACTATGGCTACACCTTC. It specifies CASRDQGGNYGYTF.

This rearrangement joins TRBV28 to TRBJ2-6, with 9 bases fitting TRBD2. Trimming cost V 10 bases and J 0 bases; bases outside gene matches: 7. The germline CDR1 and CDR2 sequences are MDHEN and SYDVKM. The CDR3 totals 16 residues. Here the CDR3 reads CAIKRTSVSGANVLTF. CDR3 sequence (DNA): TGTGCCATCAAACGGACTAGCGTCTCTGGGGCCAACGTCCTGACTTTC.

The CDR3 is CASSPQGSGYYEQYF. The CDR3 DNA reads as TGTGCCAGCAGCCCTCAGGGATCTGGTTACTACGAGCAGTACTTC. The gene calls are TRBV13 and TRBJ2-7; possible D gene TRBD1, 5 bases. This CDR3 has 15 amino acids. V lost 5 bases and J 3 bases, leaving 17 bases between the germline ends. Germline V gives CDR1 PRHDT, CDR2 FYEKMQ (reference sequence).

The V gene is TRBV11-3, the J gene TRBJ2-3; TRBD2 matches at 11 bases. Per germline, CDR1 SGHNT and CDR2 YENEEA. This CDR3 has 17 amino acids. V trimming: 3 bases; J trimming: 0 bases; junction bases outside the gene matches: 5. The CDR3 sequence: CASSFTLAGGSTDTQYF. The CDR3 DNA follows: TGTGCCAGCAGCTTTACGCTAGCGGGGGGAAGCACAGATACGCAGTATTTT. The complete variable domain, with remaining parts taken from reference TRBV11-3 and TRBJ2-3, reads EAGVVQSPRYKIIEKKQPVAFWCNPISGHNTLYWYLQNLGQGPELLIRYENEEAVDDSQLPKDRFSAERLKGVDSTLKIQPAELGDSAVYLCASSFTLAGGSTDTQYFGPGTRLTVL.

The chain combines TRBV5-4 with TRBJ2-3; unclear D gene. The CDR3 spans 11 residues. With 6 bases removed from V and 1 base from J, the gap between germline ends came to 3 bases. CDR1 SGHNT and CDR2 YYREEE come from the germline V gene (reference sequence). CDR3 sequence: CASTGTDTQYF. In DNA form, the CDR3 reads TGTGCCAGCACGGGCACAGATACGCAGTATTTT.

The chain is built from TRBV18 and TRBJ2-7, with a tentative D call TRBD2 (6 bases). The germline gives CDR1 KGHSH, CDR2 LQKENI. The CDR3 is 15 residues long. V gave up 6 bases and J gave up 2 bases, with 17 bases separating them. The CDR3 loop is CASSPIAEWAYEQYF. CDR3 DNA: TGTGCCAGCTCCCCTATAGCGGAGTGGGCCTACGAGCAGTACTTC.

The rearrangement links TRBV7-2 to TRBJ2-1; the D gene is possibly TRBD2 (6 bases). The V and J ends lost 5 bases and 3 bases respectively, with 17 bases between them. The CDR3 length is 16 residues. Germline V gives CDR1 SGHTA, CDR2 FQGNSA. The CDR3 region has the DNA TGTGCCAGCAGCACTCCCGGGGGTAGCTTCTACAATGAGCAGTTCTTC. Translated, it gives CASSTPGGSFYNEQFF.

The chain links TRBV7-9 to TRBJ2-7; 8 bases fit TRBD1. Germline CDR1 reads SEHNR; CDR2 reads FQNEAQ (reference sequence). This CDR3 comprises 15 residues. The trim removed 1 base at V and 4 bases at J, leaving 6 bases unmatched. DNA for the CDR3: TGTGCCAGCAGCTTAGGCGAGACAGGGGCGTACGAGCAGTACTTC. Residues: CASSLGETGAYEQYF.

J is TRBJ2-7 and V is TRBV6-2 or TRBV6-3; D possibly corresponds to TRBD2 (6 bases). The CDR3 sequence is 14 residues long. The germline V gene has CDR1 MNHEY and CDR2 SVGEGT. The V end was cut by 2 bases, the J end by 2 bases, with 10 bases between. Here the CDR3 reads CASSYRGNPYEQYF. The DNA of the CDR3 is TGTGCCAGCAGTTACCGGGGGAATCCCTACGAGCAGTACTTC.

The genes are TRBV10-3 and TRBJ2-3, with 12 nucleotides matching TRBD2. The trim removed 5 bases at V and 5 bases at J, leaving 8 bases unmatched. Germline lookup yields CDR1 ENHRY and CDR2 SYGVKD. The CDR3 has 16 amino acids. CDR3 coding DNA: TGTGCCATCAGTCCCGGACTAGCGGGAACCGAAGATACGCAGTATTTT. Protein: CAISPGLAGTEDTQYF.

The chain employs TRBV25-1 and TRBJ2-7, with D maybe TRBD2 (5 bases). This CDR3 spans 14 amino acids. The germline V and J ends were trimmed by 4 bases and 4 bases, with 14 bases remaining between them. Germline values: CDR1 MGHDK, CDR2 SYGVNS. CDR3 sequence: CASSAGLPKYEQYF. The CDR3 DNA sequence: TGTGCCAGCAGTGCAGGACTCCCTAAATACGAGCAGTACTTC.

The CDR3 nucleotides read TGTGCCATCAGTTCATCTGGACAAGGTGAAAAACTGTTTTTT. This sequence encodes CAISSSGQGEKLFF. This chain joins TRBV10-3 and TRBJ1-4, with D perhaps TRBD1 (5 bases). Trimming removed 5 bases from V and 7 bases from J, with 14 bases in between. CDR3 length: 14 amino acids. Germline V gives CDR1 ENHRY, CDR2 SYGVKD.